These 23 T cell receptor beta chains share one sample of origin, sequenced in a study of T-cell reconstitution after alpha-beta-depleted transplantation in children (dated by TCRdb to about 2016). Read against the paper, the sample's treatment or condition label means: allogeneic hematopoietic cell transplantation with graft depleted of TCRalphabeta T cells and CD19 B cells. Libraries were built with PCR. Sequencing was performed on an Illumina HiSeq 2500. TCR library preparation used molecular barcoding, with unique molecular identifiers applied to normalize quantification of the TCRbeta repertoire. TCRdb trimmed public reads at Q25 via fastp, called clones via MiXCR and kept in-frame beta chains. Entries that share a CDR3 protein sequence are merged under the most common genes and DNA. The sample includes a few hundred thousand distinct CDR3 sequences, with about 23% observed a single time. In total, the top ten clones hold approximately 2.5% of the sample.

Sequences were derived from PBMCs, sampled before TCRalphabeta/CD19-depleted stem cell transplant. These TCRs come from a girl under 10 years old with Fanconi anemia, due to receive a stem cell transplant.

This clonotype has at least ten counts. The rearrangement joins TRBV5-6 to TRBJ2-1; perhaps TRBD2 as D (7 bases). CDR1 is SGHDT and CDR2 is YYEEEE in the germline V gene. This CDR3 is 14 amino acids long. Deletions cut 0 bases from V and 8 bases from J, with 12 bases between. The CDR3 bases are TGTGCCAGCAGCTTGGTGCAGGGGAGGGATGAGCAGTTCTTC. This gives the protein CASSLVQGRDEQFF. The full variable domain, its missing parts supplied by reference TRBV5-6 and TRBJ2-1, is DAGVTQSPTHLIKTRGQQVTLRCSPKSGHDTVSWYQQALGQGPQFIFQYYEEEERQRGNFPDRFSGHQFPNYSSELNVNALLLGDSALYLCASSLVQGRDEQFFGPGTRLTVL.

This clonotype was detected a few times. The chain recombines TRBV28 with TRBJ2-7; 8 bases match TRBD1. This CDR3 has 15 amino acids. The germline V gene has CDR1 MDHEN and CDR2 SYDVKM. The trim removed 4 bases at V and 5 bases at J, leaving 10 bases unmatched. The chain's CDR3 is CASSSFGQGSHEQYF. The CDR3 DNA sequence: TGTGCCAGCAGTTCCTTCGGACAGGGATCCCACGAGCAGTACTTC.

This clonotype is a singleton in its sample. The genes are TRBV7-3 and TRBJ2-5; D is uncertain. The ends were cut back, 1 base at V and 3 bases at J, with 6 bases in the middle. The CDR3 covers 13 residues. CDR1 and CDR2 from the germline V gene are SGHTA and FQGTGA. CDR3 amino acids: CASSLIPEETQYF. The DNA of the CDR3 is TGTGCCAGCAGCTTAATTCCGGAAGAGACCCAGTACTTC.

The genes are TRBV20-1 and TRBJ2-1; unclear D gene. The ends were cut back, 4 bases at V and 12 bases at J, with 22 bases in the middle. CDR1 and CDR2 (germline): DFQATT, SNEGSKA (reference sequence). The CDR3 sequence is 14 residues long. CDR3 sequence reads: CSATEWAEPAGQFF. Written as DNA, the CDR3 is TGCAGTGCTACTGAGTGGGCGGAACCTGCTGGGCAGTTCTTC.

The chain couples TRBV15 to TRBJ2-1; D not certain. V gave up 1 base and J gave up 0 bases, with 4 bases separating them. The CDR3 length is 14 residues. Germline CDR1 reads LNHNV; CDR2 reads YYDKDF (reference sequence). This CDR3 reads CATSRASSYNEQFF. Written as DNA, the CDR3 is TGTGCCACCAGCAGAGCTAGCTCCTACAATGAGCAGTTCTTC. Full variable domain (remainder filled in from reference TRBV15 and TRBJ2-1): DAMVIQNPRYQVTQFGKPVTLSCSQTLNHNVMYWYQQKSSQAPKLLFHYYDKDFNNEADTPDNFQSRRPNTSFCFLDIRSPGLGDTAMYLCATSRASSYNEQFFGPGTRLTVL.

This sequence joins TRBV11-3 and TRBJ2-3; D is unresolved. The germline CDR1 and CDR2 sequences are SGHNT and YENEEA. Trimming left V 4 bases short and J 4 bases short, with 9 bases between. CDR3 length: 13 amino acids. As DNA, the CDR3 is TGTGCCAGCAGCTCCCGAAGTCCAGATACGCAGTATTTT. Residues: CASSSRSPDTQYF.

The chain uses TRBV7-3 and TRBJ2-1; TRBD1 matches 10 bases. The V gene's germline CDR1 is SGHTA and CDR2 FQGTGA. V trimming: 5 bases; J trimming: 4 bases; junction bases outside the gene matches: 8. The CDR3 covers 16 residues. The CDR3 region has the DNA TGTGCCAGCAGCCCCAAGGGACAGGGGAAGTACAATGAGCAGTTCTTC. Its translation is CASSPKGQGKYNEQFF.

This clonotype was seen a few times. This chain links TRBV5-1 with TRBJ2-3; a weak D match, TRBD1 (5 bases). The CDR3 sequence is 15 residues long. The germline V gene has CDR1 SGHRS and CDR2 YFSETQ. V lost 4 bases and J 0 bases, leaving 12 bases between the germline ends. CDR3 nucleotides: TGCGCCAGCAGCGTGGGGCTAGGGAGCACAGATACGCAGTATTTT. It is translated as CASSVGLGSTDTQYF.

CDR3 sequence: CASSLIRRGEGFLSGANVLTF. CDR3 in DNA: TGTGCCAGCAGCTTAATTAGGCGGGGCGAAGGATTCTTATCTGGGGCCAACGTCCTGACTTTC. The chain couples TRBV7-6 to TRBJ2-6; maybe TRBD2 (6 bases). The V gene's germline CDR1 is SGHVS and CDR2 FNYEAQ. The CDR3 has 21 amino acids. Trimming took 2 bases from V and 1 from J, leaving 24 bases between them.

This clonotype has ten or more counts. CDR3 in amino acids: CASSTGGQGRGYTF. The CDR3 coding sequence is TGTGCCAGCAGTACAGGGGGCCAAGGTCGTGGCTACACCTTC. This chain uses TRBV27 with TRBJ1-2; 9 bases map to TRBD1. The J segment lost 7 bases and the V segment lost 5 bases, leaving 8 bases of the junction unmatched. Germline V gives CDR1 MNHEY, CDR2 SMNVEV (reference sequence). The CDR3 spans 14 residues.

This clonotype was observed at least ten times. This chain connects TRBV7-6 to TRBJ2-1; 7 positions agree with TRBD1. The J segment lost 8 bases and the V segment lost 3 bases, leaving 7 bases of the junction unmatched. Germline CDR1 is SGHVS and CDR2 is FNYEAQ. The CDR3 sequence is 14 residues long. CDR3 loop: CASSFRSDRDEQFF. CDR3 bases: TGTGCCAGCAGCTTCCGAAGTGACAGGGATGAGCAGTTCTTC.

This clonotype was detected ten times or more. The chain joins TRBV29-1 to TRBJ1-2; a weak D match, TRBD1 (6 bases). The V gene's germline CDR1 is SQVTM and CDR2 ANQGSEA. Trimming pared 5 bases from V and 5 bases from J, leaving 12 bases between. This CDR3 comprises 12 residues. CDR3 DNA sequence: TGCAGCGTTTCGGCGACAGGTTATGGCTACACCTTC. It encodes CSVSATGYGYTF.

This clonotype was recorded once. The junction differs from germline at one of its ends, possibly a read error. The chain uses TRBV7-9 and TRBJ2-7, with D perhaps assigned TRBD1 or TRBD2 (5 bases each). Germline values: CDR1 SEHNR, CDR2 FQNEAQ (reference sequence). This CDR3 has 12 amino acids. In DNA form, the CDR3 reads TGTGCCAGCAGCTTGTCTGGCAGGGAGCCTCACTTC. Translating it yields CASSLSGREPHF.

In its sample, this clonotype was seen many times. The chain recombines TRBV29-1 with TRBJ2-1; D may be TRBD2 (6 bases). The V end was cut by 4 bases, the J end by 4 bases, with 26 bases between. From germline, CDR1 is SQVTM and CDR2 ANQGSEA. This CDR3 comprises 18 residues. The CDR3 sequence is CSVATSEGSKFLYNEQFF. The CDR3 bases are TGCAGCGTTGCCACATCGGAGGGGTCCAAGTTCTTATACAATGAGCAGTTCTTC.

This clonotype came up a few times. This CDR3 reads CASSQSAPMSQGGSKNIQYF. Here the CDR3 DNA reads TGCGCCAGCAGTCAATCCGCCCCCATGTCACAAGGGGGGAGCAAAAACATTCAGTACTTC. The chain carries TRBV23-1 and TRBJ2-4; possibly TRBD1 or TRBD2 for D (6 bases each). TRBV23-1 is marked as an open reading frame, function uncertain. V gave up 0 bases and J gave up 3 bases, with 24 bases separating them. The CDR3 consists of 20 residues.

This clonotype was recorded many times. This chain uses TRBV20-1 with TRBJ2-7; 7 bases are a match to TRBD1. The CDR3 sequence is 14 residues long. Germline V gene sequence: CDR1 DFQATT, CDR2 SNEGSKA (reference sequence). With V trimmed by 6 bases and J by 3 bases, 11 bases remained unmatched. The CDR3 loop reads CSATLETGFYEQYF. In DNA form, the CDR3 reads TGCAGTGCCACACTTGAGACAGGGTTCTACGAGCAGTACTTC.

Note on this clonotype: An end of the junction differs from the germline gene, which may be a read error. This rearrangement joins TRBV20-1 to TRBJ2-7; 9 bases line up with TRBD2. The CDR3 has 13 residues. Germline V gene data show CDR1 as DFQATT and CDR2 as SNEGSKA (reference sequence). The CDR3 sequence: CSARGAGTSNWNF. CDR3 coding DNA: TGCAGTGCTAGGGGTGCCGGGACTAGCAATTGGAACTTC.

This clonotype was observed many times. This sequence joins TRBV29-1 and TRBJ1-2, with D possibly matching TRBD1 (5 bases). This CDR3 is 19 amino acids long. Germline V lookup: CDR1 SQVTM, CDR2 ANQGSEA. V was trimmed by 5 bases and J by 0 bases, leaving 28 bases between them. The CDR3 loop reads CSVRTTLQQDLAANYGYTF. CDR3 DNA: TGCAGCGTTAGGACCACTTTACAACAGGACCTTGCAGCTAACTATGGCTACACCTTC. The full variable domain, with the rest looked up from reference TRBV29-1 and TRBJ1-2, is SAVISQKPSRDICQRGTSLTIQCQVDSQVTMMFWYRQQPGQSLTLIATANQGSEATYESGFVIDKFPISRPNLTFSTLTVSNMSPEDSSIYLCSVRTTLQQDLAANYGYTFGSGTRLTVV.

This clonotype was counted only a few times. The chain uses TRBV3-1 and TRBJ2-7; 11 positions agree with TRBD2. From germline, CDR1 is LGHDT and CDR2 YNNKEL (reference sequence). The CDR3 spans 16 residues. J gave up 5 bases and V 2 bases, and 8 bases lay outside the gene matches. The CDR3 DNA sequence: TGTGCCAGCAGCCAAAATATACTAGCGGGAGTTCACGAGCAGTACTTC. Protein product: CASSQNILAGVHEQYF.

This clonotype appeared a single time. The junction and the germline gene differ at one end; a read error may be behind it. The V call is TRBV24-1, the J call TRBJ2-1, with 10 bases aligning to TRBD2. Germline V lookup: CDR1 KGHDR, CDR2 SFDVKD. This CDR3 region has 21 residues. The CDR3 DNA sequence: TGTGCCGCCAGTGATTTAAGGTCCGAGGCTAGCGGGAGTCGCTCCTACAATGAGCAGTTCTTC. This encodes CAASDLRSEASGSRSYNEQFF.

This clonotype came up a few times. The chain combines TRBV29-1 with TRBJ2-7; 9 bases map to TRBD1. Germline V gene lookup returns CDR1 SQVTM and CDR2 ANQGSEA. This CDR3 spans 13 amino acids. Trimming cost V 4 bases and J 2 bases; bases outside gene matches: 3. The CDR3 region has the DNA TGCAGCGTTGGACAGGGGGTCACCTACGAGCAGTACTTC. Protein sequence: CSVGQGVTYEQYF.

This clonotype was picked up many times. This chain links TRBV29-1 with TRBJ2-5; D unresolved. V lost 0 bases to trimming and J lost 5 bases, with 16 bases between them. The germline CDR1 and CDR2 sequences are SQVTM and ANQGSEA. The CDR3 contains 15 residues. The CDR3 region has the DNA TGCAGCGTTGAAGAGGAGATCTCCACGTGGGAGACCCAGTACTTC. Encoded protein: CSVEEEISTWETQYF.

This clonotype was recorded many times. The J gene is TRBJ2-7, the V gene TRBV12-3 or TRBV12-4, with D possibly called TRBD1 or TRBD2 (5 bases each). There are 12 residues in the CDR3. V dropped 4 bases and J dropped 7 bases, with 11 bases sitting between them. The CDR3 nucleotides are TGTGCCAGCAGTTCCGGGGCTGGGGAGCAGTACTTC. Protein product: CASSSGAGEQYF.